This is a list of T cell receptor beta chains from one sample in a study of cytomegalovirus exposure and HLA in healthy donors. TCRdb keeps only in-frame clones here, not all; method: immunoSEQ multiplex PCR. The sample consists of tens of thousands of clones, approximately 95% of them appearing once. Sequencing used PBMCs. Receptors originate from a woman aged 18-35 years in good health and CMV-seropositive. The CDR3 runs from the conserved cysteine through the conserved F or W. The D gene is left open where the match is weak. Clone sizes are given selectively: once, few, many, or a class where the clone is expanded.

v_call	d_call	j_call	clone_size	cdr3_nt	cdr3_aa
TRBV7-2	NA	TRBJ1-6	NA	TGTGCCAGCAGCCTCGCCGGGGGTACTAATTCACCCCTCCACTTT	CASSLAGGTNSPLHF
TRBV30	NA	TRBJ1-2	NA	TGTGCCTGGATGGAGAGGGAGGACTATGGCTACACCTTC	CAWMEREDYGYTF
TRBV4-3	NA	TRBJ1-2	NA	TGCGCCAGCAGCCAAGATCTGAGCTATGGCTACACCTTC	CASSQDLSYGYTF
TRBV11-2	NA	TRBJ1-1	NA	TGTGCCAGCAGCTTAATCCCCATTGAAGCTTTCTTT	CASSLIPIEAFF
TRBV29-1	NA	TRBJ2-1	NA	TGCAGCGCGGTGTCCTACAATGAGCAGTTCTTC	CSAVSYNEQFF
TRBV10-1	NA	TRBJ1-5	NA	TGCGCCAGCAGTGAGACGGCGGAATCTCAGCCCCAGCATTTT	CASSETAESQPQHF
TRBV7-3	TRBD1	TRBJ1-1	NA	TGTGCCAGCAGCTCGGGACAGGGCTCGGTCACTGAAGCTTTCTTT	CASSSGQGSVTEAFF
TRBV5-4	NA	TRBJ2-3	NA	TGTGCCAGCAGCTTGGGGGGGGCGGGAGGCACAGATACGCAGTATTTT	CASSLGGAGGTDTQYF
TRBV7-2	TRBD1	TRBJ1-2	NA	TGTGCCAGCAGCCCTCCGGGACAGGGGGTGTTCTATGGCTACACCTTC	CASSPPGQGVFYGYTF
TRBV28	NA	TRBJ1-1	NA	TGTGCCAGCAGACATACCCGAGGGGGTAACACTGAAGCTTTCTTT	CASRHTRGGNTEAFF
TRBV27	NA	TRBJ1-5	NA	TGTGCCAGCAGAACCCCCGGTCGACAGCCCCAGCATTTT	CASRTPGRQPQHF
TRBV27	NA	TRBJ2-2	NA	TGTGCCAGCTTAAGCCTAGCGAACACCGGGGAGCTGTTTTTT	CASLSLANTGELFF
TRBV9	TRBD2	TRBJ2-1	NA	TGTGCCAGCAGCGTAGTTGGGACTAGCGGGCCCAATGAGCAGTTCTTC	CASSVVGTSGPNEQFF
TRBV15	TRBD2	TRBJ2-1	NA	TGTGCCACCAGCAGAGAGAGTCTAGCGGGAGGGCCTAGGGGGTTCTTC	CATSRESLAGGPRGFF
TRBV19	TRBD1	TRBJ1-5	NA	TGTGCCAGTAGTATGAGGGGACAGGGGAATCAGCCCCAGCATTTT	CASSMRGQGNQPQHF
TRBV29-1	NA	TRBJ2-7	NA	TGCAGCGCTGGGGGACATTCATCTGACGAGCAGTACTTC	CSAGGHSSDEQYF
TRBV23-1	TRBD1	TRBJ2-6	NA	TGCGCCAGCCGCTTGCACGGGACAGGTTCAGCCGCGGGGGCCAACGTCCTGACTTTC	CASRLHGTGSAAGANVLTF
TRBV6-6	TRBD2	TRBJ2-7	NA	TGTGCCAGCAGTTACGCGTCTAGCGGGAGGGGGCCCGAGCAGTACTTC	CASSYASSGRGPEQYF
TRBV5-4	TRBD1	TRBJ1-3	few	TGTGCCAGCAGCCCGGGACAGAACTCTGGAAACACCATATATTTT	CASSPGQNSGNTIYF
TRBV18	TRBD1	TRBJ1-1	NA	TGTGCCAGCTCACCACGCGACGACAGGGGAACTGAAGCTTTCTTT	CASSPRDDRGTEAFF
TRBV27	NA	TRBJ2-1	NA	TGTGCCAGCAGTCCGATGGGGGGATACAATGAGCAGTTCTTC	CASSPMGGYNEQFF
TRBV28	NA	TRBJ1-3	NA	TGTGCCAGCAGTACGATCGGGACTTCTGACTCTGGAAACACCATATATTTT	CASSTIGTSDSGNTIYF
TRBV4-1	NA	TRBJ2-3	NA	TGCGCCAGCAGCCAAGGGGGGGTAAGCACAGATACGCAGTATTTT	CASSQGGVSTDTQYF
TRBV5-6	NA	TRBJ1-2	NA	TGTGCCAGCAGCGGCCAGGGAAAAGGGGGCTACACCTTC	CASSGQGKGGYTF
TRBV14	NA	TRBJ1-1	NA	TGTGCCAGCAGAGAAAACATGAACACTGAAGCTTTCTTT	CASRENMNTEAFF
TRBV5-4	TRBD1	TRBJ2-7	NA	TGTGCCAGCAGCTTGTTCCGGGGACAGGGGACCTACGAGCAGTACTTC	CASSLFRGQGTYEQYF
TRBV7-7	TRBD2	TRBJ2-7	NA	TGTGCCAGCAGCCCCGCGACAGCGGGGCCCTACGAGCAGTACTTC	CASSPATAGPYEQYF
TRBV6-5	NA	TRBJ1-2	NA	TGTGCCAGCAGGCAACAGGGAGCCCTTGCCGGCGGCTACACCTTC	CASRQQGALAGGYTF
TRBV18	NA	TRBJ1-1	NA	TGTGCCAGCTCACCAGGAGTTAGGGAGGAAGCTTTCTTT	CASSPGVREEAFF
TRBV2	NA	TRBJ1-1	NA	TGTGCCAGCAGCCCGGTTGGGACAGAAGCTTTCTTT	CASSPVGTEAFF
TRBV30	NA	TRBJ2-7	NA	TGTGCCTGGAGTCGGGGGCTGAGGGGGGGCCGGTCCTACGAGCAGTACTTC	CAWSRGLRGGRSYEQYF
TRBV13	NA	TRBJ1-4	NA	TGTGCCAGCAGCCCCACTAGCCAGGGTCCAACTAATGAAAAACTGTTTTTT	CASSPTSQGPTNEKLFF
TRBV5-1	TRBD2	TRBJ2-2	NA	TGCGCCAGCAGCTTCGGACTAGCGGTCACCGGGGAGCTGTTTTTT	CASSFGLAVTGELFF
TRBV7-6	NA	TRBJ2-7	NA	TGTGCCAGCAGCTTAGCGGGGGGATCCTACGAGCAGTACTTC	CASSLAGGSYEQYF
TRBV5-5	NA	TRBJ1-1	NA	TGTGCCAGCAGCTTTTTAACGGGCACTGAAGCTTTCTTT	CASSFLTGTEAFF